This passage covers 32 T cell receptor beta chains from one sample sequenced in a study of monozygotic twins with inflammatory bowel disease. TCRdb reprocessed the 5' RACE reads and stores each CDR3 protein as one record, lacking DNA. This listing includes about 300,000 distinct CDR3 sequences. The sequencing input was blood. These TCRs come from a human donor with ulcerative colitis or Crohn's disease, or a healthy co-twin of an affected twin (not recorded which).

This CDR3 reads CASSLEKGTSRHYEQYF. The gene calls are TRBV7-2 and TRBJ2-7; TCRdb outputs TRBD2, but without DNA this stays unchecked. The CDR3 contains 17 residues. The V gene's germline CDR1 is SGHTA and CDR2 FQGNSA.

The V gene is TRBV19, the J gene TRBJ2-2. Looked up from germline, CDR1 is LNHDA and CDR2 is SQIVND (reference sequence). CDR3 length equals 13 residues. The CDR3 here is CASSGVNTGELFF.

The chain recombines TRBV30 with TRBJ2-2; as DNA is missing, the TRBD2 call by TCRdb cannot be tested. CDR1 and CDR2 from the germline V gene are GTSNPN and SVGIG (reference sequence). The CDR3 length is 13 residues. CDR3 in amino acids: CAWTGEDTGELFF.

The V gene is TRBV5-1, the J gene TRBJ2-3; TCRdb lists TRBD1, though no DNA is available to test this call. CDR1 and CDR2 from the germline V gene are SGHRS and YFSETQ. The CDR3 runs to 17 residues. CDR3: CASSRRDSLISTDTQYF.

V and J are TRBV6-6 and TRBJ1-5. The CDR3 extends over 12 amino acids. The germline gives CDR1 MNHNY, CDR2 SVGAGI (reference sequence). CDR3 in amino acids: CASRIESQPQHF.

The rearrangement joins TRBV3-1 to TRBJ1-5. The CDR3 sequence is 15 residues long. Germline V gives CDR1 LGHDT, CDR2 YNNKEL (reference sequence). This chain's CDR3 is CASSQGSVGNQPQHF.

The chain carries TRBV27 and TRBJ1-2; TCRdb indicates TRBD1, and absent DNA this call remains unverified. The CDR3 sequence is 12 residues long. CDR1 is MNHEY and CDR2 is SMNVEV in the germline V gene (reference sequence). CDR3 amino acids: CASSPTGHGYTF.

The J gene is TRBJ2-2, the V gene TRBV5-4; no DNA is available, so the TRBD1 call from TCRdb remains unchecked. CDR3 length: 16 residues. Per the germline V gene, CDR1 is SGHNT and CDR2 is YYREEE (reference sequence). The CDR3: CASSFWGREYPGELFF.

The chain employs TRBV7-2 and TRBJ2-5; the TCRdb D gene call, TRBD1, has no DNA to confirm it. The CDR3 covers 15 residues. Germline CDR1 is SGHTA and CDR2 is FQGNSA. The CDR3 is CASSLIPGQGETQYF.

The J gene is TRBJ1-1, the V gene TRBV7-9. The CDR3 runs to 14 residues. The germline V gene has CDR1 SEHNR and CDR2 FQNEAQ (reference sequence). CDR3 in amino acids: CASSLARTSTEAFF.

The chain employs TRBV20-1 and TRBJ2-1. This CDR3 region has 13 residues. Germline V gene data show CDR1 as DFQATT and CDR2 as SNEGSKA (reference sequence). The CDR3 is CSPNQVWYNEQFF.

This chain uses TRBV5-1 with TRBJ2-4; TCRdb's assignment of TRBD2 cannot be checked, as there is no DNA. CDR3 length: 15 residues. CDR1 is SGHRS and CDR2 is YFSETQ in the germline V gene. The CDR3 here is CASSPVLGSRNIQYF.

The rearrangement links TRBV2 to TRBJ2-2; the D call from TCRdb, TRBD1, cannot be confirmed without DNA. This CDR3 is built from 16 residues. Germline CDR1 reads SNHLY; CDR2 reads FYNNEI. The chain's CDR3 is CASRRTGSPNTGELFF.

The chain has TRBV10-3 and TRBJ1-3; TCRdb names TRBD1, which stays unverified in the absence of DNA. The CDR3 is made up of 12 amino acids. Germline CDR1 and CDR2: ENHRY and SYGVKD. This chain's CDR3 is CAIRSREDTIYF.

V is TRBV6-2 or TRBV6-3 and J is TRBJ1-5; TCRdb proposes TRBD1, but this gene call is untestable without DNA. There are 15 residues in the CDR3. Per germline, CDR1 MNHEY and CDR2 SVGEGT. CDR3 in amino acids: CASSYSTRGGQPQHF.

The chain has TRBV7-2 and TRBJ1-2. Germline CDR1 is SGHTA and CDR2 is FQGNSA. The CDR3 has 16 amino acids. The CDR3 sequence: CASSSVRGIGSGGYTF. The whole variable domain, remainder taken from reference TRBV7-2 and TRBJ1-2, is GAGVSQSPSNKVTEKGKDVELRCDPISGHTALYWYRQSLGQGLEFLIYFQGNSAPDKSGLPSDRFSAERTGGSVSTLTIQRTQQEDSAVYLCASSSVRGIGSGGYTFGSGTRLTVV.

The CDR3 loop is CASSHTSGGLGGSEQFF. This rearrangement joins TRBV4-2 to TRBJ2-1; TCRdb proposes TRBD2, but this gene call is untestable without DNA. This CDR3 has 17 amino acids. Germline CDR1 is LGHNA and CDR2 is YNFKEQ.

This chain links TRBV28 with TRBJ2-3; the TRBD1 assignment by TCRdb is unverifiable without DNA. CDR3 length: 15 amino acids. Germline V gene lookup returns CDR1 MDHEN and CDR2 SYDVKM. CDR3 in amino acids: CASSSWGGITDTQYF.

This chain joins TRBV10-3 and TRBJ2-1; TCRdb's D gene call, TRBD2, goes unchecked for lack of DNA. Germline-derived CDR1 and CDR2 are ENHRY and SYGVKD. The CDR3 spans 17 residues. The CDR3 reads CAISEAPSGKKYNEQFF.

The chain combines TRBV27 with TRBJ2-5; TCRdb calls TRBD1, which cannot be checked without DNA. Germline V gene sequence: CDR1 MNHEY, CDR2 SMNVEV (reference sequence). CDR3 length: 15 residues. The CDR3 region is CASGDHGQGDETQYF.

This chain links TRBV29-1 with TRBJ2-5; the D gene TCRdb calls, TRBD1, cannot be checked with no DNA. This CDR3 is built from 12 residues. Germline V gene lookup returns CDR1 SQVTM and CDR2 ANQGSEA. CDR3 region: CSVDRDTETQYF.

The chain has TRBV11-2 and TRBJ2-2; TCRdb reports TRBD2, a call that lacks DNA to check it against. This CDR3 is 15 amino acids long. Germline-derived CDR1 and CDR2 are SGHAT and FQNNGV. The CDR3 is CATRASGFYTGEPFF.

The chain recombines TRBV7-9 with TRBJ2-7; TCRdb selects TRBD1, and the lack of DNA leaves this call unchecked. The CDR3 runs to 14 residues. Germline CDR1 reads SEHNR; CDR2 reads FQNEAQ (reference sequence). Here the CDR3 reads CASSFPVQAYEQYF.

V usage is TRBV4-2 and J usage is TRBJ2-1; TCRdb's D gene call, TRBD2, goes unchecked for lack of DNA. CDR3 size: 18 residues. CDR1 and CDR2 from the germline V gene are LGHNA and YNFKEQ. CDR3 sequence reads: CASSQSPRSRRTYNEQFF.

The chain links TRBV6-6 to TRBJ2-1. The V gene's germline CDR1 is MNHNY and CDR2 SVGAGI (reference sequence). CDR3 length equals 13 residues. CDR3 in amino acids: CASSYFSYNEQFF.

The gene calls are TRBV5-6 and TRBJ2-4; TCRdb's D call of TRBD1 is untestable without DNA. Germline lookup yields CDR1 SGHDT and CDR2 YYEEEE. The CDR3 sequence is 15 residues long. CDR3: CASSFKGTQANIQYF.

The chain is built from TRBV6-2 or TRBV6-3 and TRBJ2-1; with no DNA, the TCRdb D assignment of TRBD2 cannot be verified. Germline loops: CDR1 MNHEY, CDR2 SVGEGT. The CDR3 contains 16 residues. CDR3 amino acids: CASSYPRRGSQNEQFF.

The chain has TRBV5-1 and TRBJ1-5; TCRdb outputs TRBD1, but without DNA this stays unchecked. Per germline, CDR1 SGHRS and CDR2 YFSETQ. The CDR3 is 15 residues long. The CDR3 here is CASSSGANSNQPQHF.

The rearrangement uses TRBV10-1 and TRBJ2-1; TCRdb indicates TRBD2, and absent DNA this call remains unverified. There are 16 residues in the CDR3. The germline CDR1 and CDR2 sequences are WNHNN and SYGVQD (reference sequence). This chain's CDR3 is CASQQGLAGVSGEQFF.

This rearrangement joins TRBV24-1 to TRBJ2-1; TCRdb designates TRBD1, a call that cannot be tested without DNA. Germline V lookup: CDR1 KGHDR, CDR2 SFDVKD. The length of the CDR3 is 14 residues. The CDR3 spells CATSDPGPNNEQFF.

The rearrangement links TRBV7-2 to TRBJ2-7. Looked up from germline, CDR1 is SGHTA and CDR2 is FQGNSA. The CDR3 totals 13 residues. The CDR3 loop reads CASSLIAPYEQYF.

V is TRBV5-1 and J is TRBJ2-7; TCRdb calls TRBD2, which cannot be checked without DNA. This CDR3 has 15 amino acids. Germline CDR1 is SGHRS and CDR2 is YFSETQ. CDR3: CASSPAYSPTYEQYF.